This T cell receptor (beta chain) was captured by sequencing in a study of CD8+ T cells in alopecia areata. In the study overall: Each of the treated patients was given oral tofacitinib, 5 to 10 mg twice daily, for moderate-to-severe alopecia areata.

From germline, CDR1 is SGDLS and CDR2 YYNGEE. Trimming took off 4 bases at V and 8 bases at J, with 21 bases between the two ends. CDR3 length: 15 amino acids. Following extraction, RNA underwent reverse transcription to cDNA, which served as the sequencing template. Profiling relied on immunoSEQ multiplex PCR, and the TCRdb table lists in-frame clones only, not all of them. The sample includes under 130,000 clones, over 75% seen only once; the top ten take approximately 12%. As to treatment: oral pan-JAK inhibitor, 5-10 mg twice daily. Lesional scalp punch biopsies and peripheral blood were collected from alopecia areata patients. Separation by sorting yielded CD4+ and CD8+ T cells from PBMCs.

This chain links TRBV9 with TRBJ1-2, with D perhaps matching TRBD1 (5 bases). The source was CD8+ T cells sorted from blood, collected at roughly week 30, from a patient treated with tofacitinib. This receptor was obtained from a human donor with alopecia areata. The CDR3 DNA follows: TGTGCCAGCAGCCCCGAGGTGGGGACCCAACGCGGCTACACCTTC. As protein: CASSPEVGTQRGYTF.